The subject of this entry is one T cell receptor beta chain. It has no known antigen specificity. No much larger clone exists at a distance of one base, and base qualities are not known. Library construction relied on the immunoSEQ multiplex PCR assay. For most patients, genomic DNA was isolated with the Qiagen DNeasy Blood and Tissue Kit and shipped frozen to Adaptive Biotechnologies for TCR sequencing. For most patients, high-throughput TCR-beta CDR3 sequencing of genomic DNA was performed by Adaptive Biotechnologies. In the authors' own workflow: TCR sequencing data for some 19 patients were retrieved from Adaptive's ImmunoSEQ software; a few other patients were processed with MiXCR and VDJtools. To correct CD4 versus CD8 sorting errors, sequences present in both subsets at a frequency ratio below 5:1 were removed. CDR3 nucleotide sequences shared by donor and recipient were removed because the origin of these sequences could not be assigned. At least 2-fold expansion over unstimulated cells and a minimum CFSE-low frequency of 0.002% (template counts) or 0.001% (read counts) were required for clones to be classified as alloreactive. A clone was considered mappable if detected in the sequenced pre-transplant spleen, lymph node, or MLR CFSE-low populations of the donor or recipient. Cumulative frequency of alloreactive clones was calculated as a percentage of all sequences weighted by copy number. Held by TCRdb, this immuneACCESS table contains in-frame sequences only and omits some clones. Under half of the omission traces to an unresolved V gene where checked; the cause of the rest is unknown. That table gives V, J and clone size, and the DNA gave D and trimming. The sample contains approximately 110,000 clones, 85% to 95% of them found a single time. The top ten hold approximately 1.2% of the sample.

The sample originates from a study of graft-versus-host responses after intestinal transplantation (dated by TCRdb to the early 2020s). At the level of the whole study: The transplants that recipients received were multivisceral, liver-intestinal, or isolated intestinal. Anti-thymocyte globulin induction was given to all recipients, followed by maintenance tacrolimus and steroids for around three years. After intestinal transplantation, graft-versus-host and host-versus-graft alloreactive T cell clones were followed in the graft, circulation and bone marrow using bulk TCR-beta CDR3 sequencing. To identify alloreactive clones, pre-transplant mixed lymphocyte reaction products were sequenced and compared with unstimulated pre-transplant donor and recipient T cells. A cohort of under 30 intestinal transplant recipients, including one retransplant, was enrolled, and a few patients lacking pretransplant specimens were excluded. Donor T cell macrochimerism was defined as a peak of at least 4% donor T cells among recipient peripheral blood mononuclear cells. Instead of going to the commercial service, samples from a few later patients were sequenced in-house on an Illumina MiSeq and processed with MiXCR.

Paper-wide results and their limitations: In the allografts of patients with donor T cell macrochimerism, GvH to HvG T cell clonal ratios were high. Early after transplant, declines in HvG clones were associated with peak levels of circulating GvH clones. The relatively low number and heterogeneity of intestinal transplant patients limited the conclusions. GvH clones were found in recipient bone marrow, and some of the GvH clones appeared earlier in ileal mucosa or blood, which is consistent with an intestinal mucosal origin.

The intended sense of this specimen's time point label: cells obtained before transplantation from donor or recipient. CD3+CD4+ and CD3+CD8+ populations were FACS-sorted from unstimulated pre-transplant donor and recipient cells taken from spleen or lymph nodes. The sequenced sample was unstimulated CD8+ T cells sorted from spleen or lymph node cells, obtained before transplant. This clonotype was sampled from a human donor who was the organ donor for an intestinal transplant.

The sequenced DNA is TGTGCCAGCAGACTAGCGGGAGTCAGAGAGCAGTTCTTC. Its amino acids are CASRLAGVREQFF. The V gene is TRBV6-1 and the J gene is TRBJ2-1, and 11 bases in between align with TRBD2. Including the terminal cysteine and phenylalanine, the CDR3 comprises 13 residues. The CDR3 DNA has 39 bases and is translated from base 1. Looking up the germline V gene yields CDR1 MNHNS and CDR2 SASEGT. Germline trimming amounts to 6 bases on V and 10 bases on J, with 5 as the count of junction bases outside the gene matches.